These 28 T cell receptor beta chains share one sample of origin, sequenced in a study of Graves' ophthalmopathy and Graves' hyperthyroidism. TCR beta CDR3 regions were amplified from RNA transcripts. Second-round multiplex PCR came after a first-round RT-PCR that employed HTBI primers. TCRdb reanalysed the multiplex PCR reads using MiXCR and keeps one entry per CDR3 protein. This sample yields around 1.1 million distinct CDR3 sequences, of which roughly 35% are seen a single time; around 10% belongs to the top ten. The sample was peripheral blood or thyroid tissue (not recorded which). The receptors shown here come from an adult man with Graves' hyperthyroidism.

To note about this clonotype: A much larger clone lies one base from this, so it may be a read error. The CDR3 protein is CASSPRGGGDTEAFF. CDR3 nucleotide sequence: TGCGCCAGCAGCCCCCGTGGGGGAGGGGACACTGAAGCTTTCTTT. This rearrangement joins TRBV5-1 to TRBJ1-1; D is possibly TRBD1 (5 bases). CDR1 and CDR2 from the germline V gene are SGHRS and YFSETQ. Trimming took 4 bases from V and 3 from J, leaving 16 bases between them. The CDR3 has 15 residues.

The J gene is TRBJ2-1, the V gene TRBV7-9; D unresolved. V was trimmed by 2 bases and J by 8 bases, leaving 10 bases between them. Germline V gene lookup returns CDR1 SEHNR and CDR2 FQNEAQ (reference sequence). This CDR3 comprises 13 residues. The CDR3 DNA follows: TGTGCCAGCAGCTTAAATCTTTTAGATGAGCAGTTCTTC. It codes for CASSLNLLDEQFF.

This clonotype was found a few times. The germline gene is not matched at one end of the junction; a read error may be the cause. This chain joins TRBV5-4 and TRBJ2-7, with D perhaps matching TRBD1 (6 bases). Germline assignment: CDR1 SGHNT and CDR2 YYREEE (reference sequence). This CDR3 is built from 16 residues. Here the CDR3 reads CASSQDATAGEYEQYF. CDR3 in DNA: TGCGCCAGCAGCCAAGATGCTACTGCAGGGGAGTACGAGCAGTACTTC.

This clonotype has a count of ten or more. The J gene is TRBJ2-7, the V gene TRBV13, with unresolved D. Trimming left V 5 bases short and J 3 bases short, with 5 bases between. This CDR3 contains 11 residues. Germline loops: CDR1 PRHDT, CDR2 FYEKMQ (reference sequence). The CDR3 nucleotides are TGTGCCAGCAGCATCCTCTACGAGCAGTACTTC. Protein product: CASSILYEQYF. Full variable domain (remainder filled in from reference TRBV13 and TRBJ2-7): AAGVIQSPRHLIKEKRETATLKCYPIPRHDTVYWYQQGPGQDPQFLISFYEKMQSDKGSIPDRFSAQQFSDYHSELNMSSLELGDSALYFCASSILYEQYFGPGTRLTVT.

This clonotype was seen a single time. The junction differs from germline at one of its ends, possibly a read error. The DNA for the CDR3 is TGTGCCAGCTACGACAGCCTATCCCCCTACGGGCAGTACTTC. Its protein product is CASYDSLSPYGQYF. The J gene is TRBJ2-7, the V gene TRBV2; TRBD1 might be the D (5 bases). Per the germline V gene, CDR1 is SNHLY and CDR2 is FYNNEI. The length of the CDR3 is 14 residues.

The chain carries TRBV4-3 and TRBJ1-5; D might be TRBD1 (5 bases). The CDR3 is made up of 17 amino acids. Trimming removed 0 bases at V and 2 bases at J, with 14 bases between. Germline loops: CDR1 LGHNA, CDR2 YSLEER. The CDR3, as DNA: TGCGCCAGCAGCCAAGATTATGGAATAGGGGGCAATCAGCCCCAGCATTTT. As protein: CASSQDYGIGGNQPQHF.

V usage is TRBV2 and J usage is TRBJ2-3, with D unclear. This CDR3 spans 11 amino acids. Germline lookup yields CDR1 SNHLY and CDR2 FYNNEI. Trimming took 7 bases from V and 6 from J, leaving 8 bases between them. CDR3 DNA: TGTGCCAGCAAATCGGGTGATACGCAGTATTTT. It yields the protein CASKSGDTQYF.

This sequence joins TRBV20-1 and TRBJ1-2; D not certain. Germline lookup yields CDR1 DFQATT and CDR2 SNEGSKA (reference sequence). The CDR3 consists of 13 residues. Between the trimmed V and J ends, which lost 5 bases and 0 bases, there was a span of 10 bases. CDR3 in amino acids: CSAADGANYGYTF. CDR3 DNA: TGCAGTGCTGCGGACGGAGCTAACTATGGCTACACCTTC.

The chain uses TRBV7-9 and TRBJ1-1; D ambiguous. The CDR3 totals 13 residues. In germline, CDR1 is SEHNR, CDR2 FQNEAQ (reference sequence). Trimming pared 2 bases from V and 6 bases from J, leaving 10 bases between. CDR3 nucleotides: TGTGCCAGCAGCTTAATAGGGCACCCTGAAGCTTTCTTT. It codes for CASSLIGHPEAFF.

Regarding this clonotype: A much larger clone sits a single nucleotide away, making a read error possible. This chain links TRBV7-9 with TRBJ1-1; 7 nucleotides agree with TRBD1. Germline V CDR1 and CDR2: SEHNR, FQNEAQ (reference sequence). This CDR3 comprises 16 residues. The CDR3 DNA is TGTGCCAGCAGTTCAGGGACAGCGAATGGTATGGCTGAAGCTTCCTTT. Translated, it gives CASSSGTANGMAEASF.

Concerning this clonotype: A read error is possible here, since a much larger clone lies one base away. The chain recombines TRBV7-9 with TRBJ1-1; D not resolved. Germline CDR1 is SEHNR and CDR2 is FQNEAQ (reference sequence). CDR3 length: 13 amino acids. V lost 3 bases and J 6 bases, leaving 11 bases between the germline ends. CDR3 DNA sequence: TGTGCCAGCAGCTTCGCGGGAGGACCTGAAGCTTTCTTT. Translation: CASSFAGGPEAFF. The variable domain in full, completed from reference TRBV7-9 and TRBJ1-1, reads DTGVSQNPRHKITKRGQNVTFRCDPISEHNRLYWYRQTLGQGPEFLTYFQNEAQLEKSRLLSDRFSAERPKGSFSTLEIQRTEQGDSAMYLCASSFAGGPEAFFGQGTRLTVV.

This clonotype has a count of ten or more. The chain joins TRBV11-2 to TRBJ1-2, with TRBD1 as a possible D gene (6 bases). Trimming stripped 5 bases from V and 4 bases from J, with 20 bases between. Germline V CDR1 and CDR2: SGHAT, FQNNGV. This CDR3 region has 16 residues. The CDR3 nucleotides read TGTGCCAGCAGCCCAATCGACAGGCCGGTCGGCTATGGCTACACCTTC. It translates to CASSPIDRPVGYGYTF.

With regard to this clonotype: A much larger clonotype is one base distant, so this may be a read error. The V gene is TRBV6-4, the J gene TRBJ1-1; possibly TRBD1 for D (5 bases). V shed 7 bases and J shed 5 bases, with 20 bases lying between them. From germline, CDR1 is MRHNA and CDR2 SNTAGT. This CDR3 contains 15 residues. The CDR3: CASIAGGAGGTEAFF. The CDR3 nucleotides read TGTGCCAGCATTGCGGGCGGGGCAGGCGGTACTGAAGCTTTCTTT.

The CDR3, as DNA: TGTGCCAGCAGTTTTGGTCGCCTAGGGGGCGTGGAGACCCAGTACTTC. Translation gives CASSFGRLGGVETQYF. The chain carries TRBV12-3 or TRBV12-4 and TRBJ2-5; TRBD1 agrees at 7 bases. The CDR3 extends over 16 amino acids. J was trimmed by 5 bases and V by 3 bases; bases with no gene match: 12.

This clonotype was observed a handful of times. This chain uses TRBV7-2 with TRBJ2-5; tentatively, D is TRBD2 (5 bases). Germline V gene data show CDR1 as SGHTA and CDR2 as FQGNSA. The CDR3 extends over 13 amino acids. The V end lost 0 bases, the J end lost 10 bases, and 12 bases lay between the germline ends. CDR3 coding DNA: TGTGCCAGCAGCTTAGCGGGAGAGAGGGACCAGTACTTC. The encoded protein is CASSLAGERDQYF.

This clonotype was seen a few times. V and J are TRBV10-2 and TRBJ1-2; the D is unclear. The CDR3 has 13 residues. Deletions cut 2 bases from V and 7 bases from J, with 11 bases between. Germline lookup yields CDR1 WSHSY and CDR2 SAAADI. CDR3 protein: CASSETVNVGYTF. DNA of the CDR3: TGCGCCAGCAGTGAGACAGTAAACGTTGGCTACACCTTC.

This clonotype appeared many times. The chain combines TRBV2 with TRBJ2-5, with unresolved D. Trimming removed 10 bases at V and 2 bases at J, with 8 bases between. Germline CDR1 is SNHLY and CDR2 is FYNNEI. The CDR3 consists of 11 residues. The CDR3 nucleotides read TGTGCCAACAACCTTCAAGAGACCCAGTACTTC. Amino acids: CANNLQETQYF.

This clonotype was seen only a few times. The chain employs TRBV20-1 and TRBJ2-5; D ambiguous. V lost 0 bases and J lost 2, with 13 bases in between. The germline V gene encodes CDR1 DFQATT and CDR2 SNEGSKA (reference sequence). The CDR3 runs to 15 residues. CDR3: CSARDLEERQETQYF. CDR3 nucleotide sequence: TGCAGTGCTAGAGATCTTGAGGAGCGACAAGAGACCCAGTACTTC.

V and J are TRBV25-1 and TRBJ1-1, with D possibly being TRBD1 (6 bases). CDR1 and CDR2 (germline): MGHDK, SYGVNS. The CDR3 is made up of 14 amino acids. V lost 4 bases, J lost 4 bases, and 13 bases lay in between. The CDR3 reads CASSVHREGTEAFF. For the CDR3, the DNA is TGTGCCAGCAGTGTACACAGGGAAGGCACTGAAGCTTTCTTT.

This sequence joins TRBV29-1 and TRBJ2-2, with 13 bases fitting TRBD2. CDR1 is SQVTM, CDR2 ANQGSEA, per germline. The CDR3 spans 16 residues. Trimming took 5 bases from V and 2 from J; bases not matched to a gene: 5. Written as DNA, the CDR3 is TGCAGCGTTCGGACTAGCGGGAGAGGTAACACCGGGGAGCTGTTTTTT. It specifies CSVRTSGRGNTGELFF.

This clonotype was found a few times. The V gene is TRBV6-5, the J gene TRBJ2-7; tentative D call: TRBD1 (5 bases). V dropped 4 bases and J dropped 5 bases, with 12 bases sitting between them. The CDR3 length is 13 residues. The germline gives CDR1 MNHEY, CDR2 SVGAGI. Written as DNA, the CDR3 is TGTGCCAGCAGTTCCTTCCAAGGGGACGAGCAGTACTTC. It specifies CASSSFQGDEQYF.

The table lists this clonotype with a few counts. The CDR3 nucleotides are TGCGCCAGCAGCCGACACACCGATCGACCCTACGAGCAGTACTTC. Encoded protein: CASSRHTDRPYEQYF. V gene TRBV4-1 combines with J gene TRBJ2-7, with D unresolved. CDR1 and CDR2 from the germline V gene are MGHRA and YSYEKL. This CDR3 is built from 15 residues. Trimming removed 4 bases from V and 2 bases from J, with 15 bases in between.

V is TRBV20-1 and J is TRBJ2-5; D remains ambiguous. This CDR3 contains 13 residues. Trimming removed 0 bases from V and 5 bases from J, with 10 bases in between. Germline V gene lookup returns CDR1 DFQATT and CDR2 SNEGSKA (reference sequence). The CDR3 here is CSARDKVWETQYF. Written as DNA, the CDR3 is TGCAGTGCTAGAGATAAGGTTTGGGAGACCCAGTACTTC.

Many counts were recorded for this clonotype. The chain couples TRBV6-1 to TRBJ1-2; 8 positions agree with TRBD1. This CDR3 spans 15 amino acids. The V segment lost 2 bases and the J segment 8 bases; nucleotides outside the gene matches: 10. CDR1 and CDR2 (germline): MNHNS, SASEGT. CDR3 nucleotide sequence: TGTGCCAGCAGTGAATACGGGGACAGGAGTAGAGGCTACACCTTC. This translates into CASSEYGDRSRGYTF.

This clonotype was seen only a few times. The chain employs TRBV6-2 or TRBV6-3 and TRBJ2-7; a possible D gene is TRBD1 (5 bases). This CDR3 region has 14 residues. The germline V and J ends were trimmed by 0 bases and 2 bases, with 8 bases remaining between them. Germline loops: CDR1 MNHEY, CDR2 SVGEGT. CDR3 DNA: TGTGCCAGCAGTTACTCGCCAGGGACCTACGAGCAGTACTTC. Amino acids: CASSYSPGTYEQYF.

The chain links TRBV10-3 to TRBJ1-1; 7 nucleotides match TRBD1. V shed 9 bases, J shed 4 bases, and the junction held 8 bases outside the gene matches. CDR1 ENHRY and CDR2 SYGVKD come from the germline V gene. The CDR3 is 13 amino acids. The CDR3 region is CAIMDDRATEAFF. The CDR3 nucleotides read TGTGCCATAATGGACGACAGGGCCACTGAAGCTTTCTTT.

Of note for this clonotype: Since a much larger clone is just one base distant, this may be a read error. This chain joins TRBV7-6 and TRBJ2-7; D gene ambiguous. CDR1 and CDR2 (germline): SGHVS, FNYEAQ. This CDR3 is built from 15 residues. V was pared by 3 bases and J by 3 bases, with 15 bases between. As DNA, the CDR3 is TGTGCCAGCAGCTTTCAATCAGGACCTAGCTACGAGCAGTACTTC. This codes for CASSFQSGPSYEQYF.

This clonotype was seen at least ten times. This chain connects TRBV12-3 or TRBV12-4 to TRBJ1-2; the D gene is possibly TRBD1 (6 bases). Trimming pared 4 bases from V and 4 bases from J, leaving 13 bases between. CDR3 size: 14 residues. The CDR3 nucleotides are TGTGCCAGCAGTTACGGACAGAGAGTCTATGGCTACACCTTC. It yields the protein CASSYGQRVYGYTF.